A selection of T cell receptor beta chains follows, all from one sample in a study of control samples from healthy donors and cancer patients. TCRdb keeps only in-frame clones here, not all; method: immunoSEQ multiplex PCR. Of around 64,000 clones in the sample, approximately 90% were seen once. The sequenced sample consisted of PBMCs. All receptors derive from a man between 60 and 70 years old with colorectal cancer. CDR3s include the opening cysteine and the closing phenylalanine or tryptophan. Fields, in order: CDR3 length, clone size, V gene, D gene, J gene, CDR3 protein, CDR3 DNA. The D gene is left open where the match is weak. Expanded clones get a size class; other rows say once, few or many, or leave the size out.

12	once	TRBV6-6	NA	TRBJ1-1	CASTRGGNEAFF	TGTGCCAGCACCCGGGGGGGAAACGAAGCTTTCTTT
12	NA	TRBV7-9	TRBD1	TRBJ2-5	CASGGTGETQYF	TGTGCCAGCGGAGGGACAGGGGAGACCCAGTACTTC
16	NA	TRBV5-1	NA	TRBJ2-7	CASSLGGRRATYEQYF	TGCGCCAGCAGCTTGGGGGGGCGCAGGGCCACCTACGAGCAGTACTTC
17	once	TRBV5-4	NA	TRBJ2-3	CASSLAWWGGGTDTQYF	TGTGCCAGCAGCTTGGCCTGGTGGGGGGGCGGCACAGATACGCAGTATTTT
14	NA	TRBV5-6	NA	TRBJ1-2	CASRGKGESYGYTF	TGTGCCAGCAGGGGAAAAGGAGAAAGCTATGGCTACACCTTC
15	NA	TRBV6-5	NA	TRBJ1-3	CASSSRLGEGNTIYF	TGTGCCAGCAGTTCCCGACTGGGTGAAGGAAACACCATATATTTT
13	NA	TRBV30	TRBD1	TRBJ2-7	CAWSKGASYEQYF	TGTGCCTGGAGTAAGGGGGCGAGCTACGAGCAGTACTTC
11	NA	TRBV30	TRBD1	TRBJ1-2	CAWGGQGSYTF	TGTGCCTGGGGGGGACAGGGTAGCTACACCTTC
12	NA	TRBV12-3/TRBV12-4	TRBD1	TRBJ2-5	CASSRQGETQYF	TGTGCCAGCAGCCGACAGGGAGAGACCCAGTACTTC
11	NA	TRBV5-3	NA	TRBJ1-5	CARSANQPQHF	TGTGCCAGAAGCGCTAATCAGCCCCAGCATTTT
16	NA	TRBV5-6	TRBD2	TRBJ2-4	CASSTLRGGRWNIQYF	TGTGCCAGCAGCACGCTCCGGGGGGGCCGGTGGAACATTCAGTACTTC
15	once	TRBV2	NA	TRBJ2-7	CASSERDIRSYEQYF	TGTGCCAGCAGTGAAAGGGACATTCGATCCTACGAGCAGTACTTC
13	once	TRBV7-3	NA	TRBJ1-1	CASSSTSNTEAFF	TGTGCCAGCAGCTCAACTTCGAACACTGAAGCTTTCTTT
16	NA	TRBV4-1	NA	TRBJ2-1	CASSQTTGGPFYEQFF	TGCGCCAGCAGCCAAACGACAGGAGGGCCCTTCTATGAGCAGTTCTTC
11	NA	TRBV12-3/TRBV12-4	NA	TRBJ2-2	CASSRTGELFF	TGTGCCAGCAGTAGAACCGGGGAGCTGTTTTTT
17	NA	TRBV3-1/TRBV3-2	TRBD2	TRBJ2-5	CASSQGRLAGARETQYF	TGTGCCAGCAGCCAAGGGCGACTAGCGGGGGCCCGAGAGACCCAGTACTTC
13	NA	TRBV6-2/TRBV6-3	NA	TRBJ2-3	CASSYSNPPREYF	TGTGCCAGCAGTTACTCGAACCCTCCCCGCGAGTATTTT
15	once	TRBV7-9	NA	TRBJ1-2	CASSLAWAGNYGYTF	TGTGCCAGCAGCTTAGCGTGGGCGGGGAACTATGGCTACACCTTC
14	NA	TRBV24-1	NA	TRBJ2-2	CATSDSRSTGELFF	TGTGCCACCAGTGATTCAAGGTCCACCGGGGAGCTGTTTTTT
13	NA	TRBV7-7	NA	TRBJ1-1	CASSYDRSTEAFF	TGTGCCAGCAGCTACGACAGATCCACTGAAGCTTTCTTT
13	few	TRBV7-2	NA	TRBJ1-5	CASSGQDHQPQHF	TGTGCCAGCAGCGGGCAGGACCATCAGCCCCAGCATTTT
16	NA	TRBV10-3	NA	TRBJ1-2	CAISEAGARGGYGYTF	TGTGCCATCAGTGAGGCAGGAGCCCGGGGAGGGTATGGCTACACCTTC
14	NA	TRBV28	NA	TRBJ1-4	CASSLGGSNEKLFF	TGTGCCAGCAGTTTGGGAGGTTCTAATGAAAAACTGTTTTTT
14	NA	TRBV3-1/TRBV3-2	NA	TRBJ2-3	CASSPTRGTDTQYF	TGTGCCAGCAGCCCGACTAGAGGCACAGATACGCAGTATTTT
16	NA	TRBV6-2/TRBV6-3	TRBD1	TRBJ1-5	CASSYSGTGASMPQHF	TGTGCCAGCAGTTACTCTGGGACAGGGGCTTCGATGCCCCAGCATTTT
15	NA	TRBV5-1	TRBD1	TRBJ1-5	CASSLTGQGRQPQHF	TGCGCCAGCAGCTTGACGGGACAGGGGAGGCAGCCCCAGCATTTT
11	NA	TRBV23-1	NA	TRBJ1-2	CAFTGGNGYTF	TGCGCCTTCACGGGGGGAAATGGCTACACCTTC
14	NA	TRBV9	NA	TRBJ1-3	CASSVADSGNTIYF	TGTGCCAGCAGCGTAGCCGACTCTGGAAACACCATATATTTT
15	NA	TRBV15	NA	TRBJ2-5	CATSRERGSWETQYF	TGTGCCACCAGCAGAGAGCGGGGCTCCTGGGAGACCCAGTACTTC
14	NA	TRBV7-9	NA	TRBJ1-1	CASSLRGAVTEAFF	TGTGCCAGCAGCTTACGGGGGGCCGTGACTGAAGCTTTCTTT
14	NA	TRBV6-4	TRBD1	TRBJ2-3	CASRRDRATDTQYF	TGTGCCAGTCGCCGGGACAGGGCCACAGATACGCAGTATTTT
15	NA	TRBV6-1	TRBD1	TRBJ1-6	CASSESGTVNSPLHF	TGTGCCAGCAGTGAGTCCGGGACAGTGAATTCACCCCTCCACTTT
13	NA	TRBV10-3	NA	TRBJ1-3	CAIRGPSGNTIYF	TGTGCCATCAGGGGTCCCTCTGGAAACACCATATATTTT
14	NA	TRBV5-5	NA	TRBJ1-1	CASSLQVRDTEAFF	TGTGCCAGCAGCTTACAGGTGAGGGACACTGAAGCTTTCTTT
14	NA	TRBV27	TRBD1	TRBJ1-2	CASSSPGTGGSYTF	TGTGCCAGCAGTTCCCCCGGGACAGGGGGAAGCTACACCTTC
15	NA	TRBV27	TRBD1	TRBJ1-1	CASSFGTGMNTEAFF	TGTGCCAGCAGTTTCGGGACAGGGATGAACACTGAAGCTTTCTTT
13	NA	TRBV7-9	TRBD2	TRBJ2-1	CASSIGLAGPQFF	TGTGCCAGCAGCATCGGACTAGCGGGGCCCCAGTTCTTC
13	NA	TRBV12-3/TRBV12-4	NA	TRBJ1-1	CASSLSAGSEAFF	TGTGCCAGCAGTCTATCAGCAGGGTCTGAAGCTTTCTTT
14	few	TRBV14	NA	TRBJ1-1	CASSQEARVTEAFF	TGTGCCAGCAGCCAAGAGGCGCGGGTCACTGAAGCTTTCTTT
12	NA	TRBV6-1	NA	TRBJ2-3	CASSEPPDTQYF	TGTGCCAGCAGTGAACCCCCTGATACGCAGTATTTT
14	NA	TRBV9	NA	TRBJ1-3	CASSVEGSGNTIYF	TGTGCCAGCAGCGTAGAGGGCTCTGGAAACACCATATATTTT
12	NA	TRBV29-1	NA	TRBJ1-1	CSVQDGNTEAFF	TGCAGCGTTCAAGACGGGAACACTGAAGCTTTCTTT
17	NA	TRBV4-1	NA	TRBJ1-1	CASSQDIRPGGNTEAFF	TGCGCCAGCAGCCAAGATATTCGTCCGGGGGGGAACACTGAAGCTTTCTTT
13	NA	TRBV7-6	TRBD1	TRBJ1-1	CASSSQGYTEAFF	TGTGCCAGCAGCTCACAGGGGTACACTGAAGCTTTCTTT
19	NA	TRBV2	TRBD1	TRBJ2-7	CASGITGTGGGRITYEQYF	TGTGCCAGCGGAATTACCGGGACAGGGGGCGGCCGGATCACCTACGAGCAGTACTTC
12	NA	TRBV30	NA	TRBJ2-7	CAWSQVGVEQYF	TGTGCCTGGAGTCAGGTGGGGGTAGAGCAGTACTTC
16	NA	TRBV15	NA	TRBJ2-5	CATSTHRALEQETQYF	TGTGCCACCAGTACTCACCGGGCCCTGGAACAGGAGACCCAGTACTTC